One T cell receptor (beta chain) is described in this entry. Antigen unknown. V lost 2 bases, J lost 0 bases, and 10 bases lay in between. From germline, CDR1 is GTSNPN and CDR2 SVGIG (reference sequence). The CDR3 has 15 amino acids. The data are from a study of blood T cells in healthy people across ages. Study-wide findings and caveats: Roughly linear age-related decline in beta diversity appeared, significant by age about 40. The CMV status of each donor remained undetermined, and this could have confounded shifts in expanded clonotypes.

Each donor's blood draw was 8.5 to 10 milliliters of peripheral blood. Primed by a sample-barcoded 5' primer and a J-beta primer mix, a second PCR proceeded for 7 to 11 cycles. Sequencing yielded, for each sample, at least 3 million paired-end reads carrying CDR3. TCRdb processed the 5' RACE reads anew with MiXCR; each CDR3 protein has one entry. The sample contains around 800,000 distinct CDR3 sequences, about 26% of which appear only once. The same data also contributed to another study, on T cells of mothers and their children.

V usage is TRBV30 and J usage is TRBJ1-4; D remains unclear. The sequence derives from a boy between 5 and 17 years old in good health. The sequencing input was blood. CDR3 protein: CAWSPLRTTNEKLFF. The CDR3 coding sequence is TGTGCCTGGAGTCCCCTCCGAACAACTAATGAAAAACTGTTTTTT.